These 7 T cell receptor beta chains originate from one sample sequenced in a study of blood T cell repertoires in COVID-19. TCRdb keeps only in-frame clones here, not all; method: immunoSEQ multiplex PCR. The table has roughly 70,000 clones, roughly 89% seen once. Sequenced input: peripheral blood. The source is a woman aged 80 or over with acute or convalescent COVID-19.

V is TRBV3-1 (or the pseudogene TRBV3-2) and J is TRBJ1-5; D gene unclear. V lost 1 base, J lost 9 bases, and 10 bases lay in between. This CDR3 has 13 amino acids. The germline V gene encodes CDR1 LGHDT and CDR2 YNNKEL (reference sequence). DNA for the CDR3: TGTGCCAGCAGCCAAGGGGAGCATCGGCCCCAGCATTTT. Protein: CASSQGEHRPQHF.

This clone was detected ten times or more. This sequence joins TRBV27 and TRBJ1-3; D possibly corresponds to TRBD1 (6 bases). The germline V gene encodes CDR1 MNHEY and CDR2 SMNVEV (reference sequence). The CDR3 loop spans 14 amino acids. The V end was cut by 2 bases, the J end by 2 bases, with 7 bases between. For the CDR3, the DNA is TGTGCCAGCAGTTTAACAGGGCCTGGAAACACCATATATTTT. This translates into CASSLTGPGNTIYF.

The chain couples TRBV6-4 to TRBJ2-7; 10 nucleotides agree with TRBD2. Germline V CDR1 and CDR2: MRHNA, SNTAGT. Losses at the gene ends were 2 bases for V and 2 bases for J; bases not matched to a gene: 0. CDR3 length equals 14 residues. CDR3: CASSDGLAAYEQYF. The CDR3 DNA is TGTGCCAGCAGTGACGGACTAGCGGCCTACGAGCAGTACTTC.

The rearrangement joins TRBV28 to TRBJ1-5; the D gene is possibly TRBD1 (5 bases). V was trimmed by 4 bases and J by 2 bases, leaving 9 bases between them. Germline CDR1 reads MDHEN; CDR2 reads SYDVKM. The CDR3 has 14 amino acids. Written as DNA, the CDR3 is TGTGCCAGCAGTTGGCGGGGGGGCAATCAGCCCCAGCATTTT. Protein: CASSWRGGNQPQHF.

The CDR3, as DNA: TGTGCCAGTAGTATCACCGCGGGGTCCTACGAGCAGTACTTC. Translating it yields CASSITAGSYEQYF. The chain combines TRBV19 with TRBJ2-7; D possibly corresponds to TRBD2 (6 bases). Between the trimmed V and J ends, which lost 3 bases and 1 base, there was a span of 10 bases. CDR1 and CDR2 (germline): LNHDA, SQIVND (reference sequence). This CDR3 contains 14 residues. The variable domain in full, with the rest retrieved from reference TRBV19 and TRBJ2-7, is DGGITQSPKYLFRKEGQNVTLSCEQNLNHDAMYWYRQDPGQGLRLIYYSQIVNDFQKGDIAEGYSVSREKKESFPLTVTSAQKNPTAFYLCASSITAGSYEQYFGPGTRLTVT.

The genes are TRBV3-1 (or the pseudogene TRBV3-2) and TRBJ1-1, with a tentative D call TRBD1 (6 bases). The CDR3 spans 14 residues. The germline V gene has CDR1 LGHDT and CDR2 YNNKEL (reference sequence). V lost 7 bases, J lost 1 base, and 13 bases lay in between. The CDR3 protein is CASNLGQRNTEAFF. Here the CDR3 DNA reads TGTGCCAGCAACCTCGGACAGCGGAACACTGAAGCTTTCTTT.

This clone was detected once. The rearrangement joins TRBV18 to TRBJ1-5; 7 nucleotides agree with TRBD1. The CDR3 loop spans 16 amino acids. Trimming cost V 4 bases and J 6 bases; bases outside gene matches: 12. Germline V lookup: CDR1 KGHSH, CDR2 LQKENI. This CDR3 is CASSQNPQGSGQPQHF. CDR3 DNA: TGTGCCAGCTCACAAAATCCACAGGGGTCGGGTCAGCCCCAGCATTTT.